This T cell receptor beta chain was sequenced during a study of CD8 T cells in ankylosing spondylitis. For TCR beta, libraries came from quantitative 5'-RACE with molecular barcodes. A single record per CDR3 protein comes from TCRdb applying MiXCR to the 5' RACE reads. The profile covers 350,000 to 450,000 distinct CDR3 sequences, with approximately 22% appearing a single time and over 10% taken by the ten largest. Germline CDR1 reads MDHEN; CDR2 reads SYDVKM. The CDR3 is 11 residues long. Trimming removed 6 bases at V and 7 bases at J, with 7 bases between. This receptor was obtained from a male donor with ankylosing spondylitis or in good health (not recorded which). This sequence joins TRBV28 and TRBJ2-1; tentatively, D is TRBD1 (5 bases). Material: blood, either unsorted or a sorted T cell fraction (not recorded which). DNA for the CDR3: TGTGCCAGCAGACAGGTTAATGAGCAGTTCTTC. Amino acid sequence: CASRQVNEQFF.